A selection of T cell receptor beta chains follows, all from one sample in a study of CD8+ T cells in alopecia areata. Assay used: immunoSEQ multiplex PCR; TCRdb lists only in-frame clones, some missing. Of roughly 230,000 clones in the sample, less than 45% were seen once. The sequencing used CD4+ T cells sorted from blood, collected around week 37, from a patient treated with tofacitinib. All receptors come from a human donor with alopecia areata. The CDR3 runs from the conserved cysteine through the conserved F or W. D genes are given only for firm matches. For some rows the clone size is stated as once, few or many, or as a class when expanded; others skip it.

>TRBD1|TRBV25-1|NA|TRBJ1-3
CASSEDRRRSGNTIYF
TGTGCCAGCAGTGAGGACAGGCGACGCTCTGGAAACACCATATATTTT
>NA|TRBV20-1|NA|TRBJ2-1
CSAGNNEQFF
TGCAGTGCAGGAAACAATGAGCAGTTCTTC
>NA|TRBV12-5|few|TRBJ2-2
CASGLHELANTGELFF
TGTGCTAGTGGTTTGCATGAACTAGCCAACACCGGGGAGCTGTTTTTT
>NA|TRBV7-8|NA|TRBJ2-3
CASSTRQTISTDTQYF
TGTGCCAGCAGCACTCGACAGACTATTAGCACAGATACGCAGTATTTT
>NA|TRBV19|NA|TRBJ1-2
CASSMGSRYGYTF
TGTGCCAGTAGTATGGGCAGTAGGTATGGCTACACCTTC
>NA|TRBV12-5|NA|TRBJ1-2
CASGLDRAAGYTF
TGTGCTAGTGGTTTGGACAGGGCCGCGGGCTACACCTTC
>NA|TRBV18|few|TRBJ2-7
CASSPPVPASGEQYF
TGTGCCAGCTCACCACCGGTCCCAGCCTCTGGTGAGCAGTACTTC
>NA|TRBV18|NA|TRBJ2-4
CASSALQRTIAKNIQYF
TGTGCCAGCTCCGCCCTCCAGAGGACTATAGCCAAAAACATTCAGTACTTC
>TRBD2|TRBV28|NA|TRBJ2-4
CASSLWASGAKNIQYF
TGTGCCAGCAGTTTATGGGCTAGCGGAGCCAAAAACATTCAGTACTTC
>NA|TRBV10-3|NA|TRBJ2-3
CAISTPQGLTDTQYF
TGTGCCATCAGTACGCCACAGGGTCTCACAGATACGCAGTATTTT
>TRBD1|TRBV5-1|few|TRBJ1-5
CASSSTGDSNQPQHF
TGCGCCAGCAGCTCGACAGGGGATAGCAATCAGCCCCAGCATTTT
>TRBD1|TRBV2|NA|TRBJ1-5
CASSVDRGNQPQHF
TGTGCCAGCAGTGTGGACAGGGGCAATCAGCCCCAGCATTTT
>NA|TRBV18|few|TRBJ2-7
CASSSGTKGYEQYF
TGTGCCAGCTCAAGTGGGACGAAAGGCTACGAGCAGTACTTC
>NA|TRBV5-1|NA|TRBJ1-2
CASSLVGQSRDGYTF
TGCGCCAGCAGCTTGGTCGGACAATCCAGGGATGGCTACACCTTC
>NA|TRBV2|once|TRBJ2-2
CASSVTKSNTGELFF
TGTGCCAGCAGTGTGACTAAATCGAACACCGGGGAGCTGTTTTTT
>TRBD2|TRBV4-1|NA|TRBJ2-7
CASSHQYVAGGLHEQYF
TGCGCCAGCAGCCATCAGTACGTAGCGGGAGGGCTCCACGAGCAGTACTTC
>TRBD1|TRBV2|NA|TRBJ2-1
CASNRDRGNNEQFF
TGTGCCAGCAACCGGGACAGGGGCAACAATGAGCAGTTCTTC
>NA|TRBV2|NA|TRBJ2-7
CASSQGGYEQYF
TGTGCCAGCAGTCAGGGCGGCTACGAGCAGTACTTC
>TRBD2|TRBV15|medium-sized|TRBJ2-7
CATSKREAYEQYF
TGTGCCACCAGCAAGCGGGAGGCTTACGAGCAGTACTTC
>TRBD2|TRBV5-4|NA|TRBJ2-1
CAAHGGAGVYNEQFF
TGTGCCGCCCACGGCGGCGCGGGGGTCTACAATGAGCAGTTCTTC
>TRBD2|TRBV6-5|once|TRBJ2-7
CASTAAGDRSSEQYF
TGTGCCAGCACTGCGGCGGGAGACCGCTCCTCCGAGCAGTACTTC
>NA|TRBV28|few|TRBJ1-2
CASSLSPRFNYGYTF
TGTGCCAGCAGTTTATCCCCACGCTTTAACTATGGCTACACCTTC
>NA|TRBV29-1|few|TRBJ1-1
CSASGRTGTEAFF
TGCAGCGCCTCAGGGAGGACGGGCACTGAAGCTTTCTTT
>NA|TRBV5-1|few|TRBJ2-3
CASSLLGATDTQYF
TGCGCCAGCAGCTTGCTAGGAGCCACAGATACGCAGTATTTT
>TRBD1|TRBV5-1|NA|TRBJ2-4
CASNPGTVIAKNIQYF
TGCGCCAGCAACCCCGGGACAGTTATAGCCAAAAACATTCAGTACTTC
>NA|TRBV6-1|NA|TRBJ2-5
CAGSRSKETQYF
TGTGCCGGCAGTAGGAGTAAAGAGACCCAGTACTTC
>NA|TRBV5-4|NA|TRBJ2-5
CASSLRETQYF
TGTGCCAGCAGCTTAAGAGAGACCCAGTACTTC
>TRBD1|TRBV29-1|few|TRBJ2-5
CSPWGNRGRETQYF
TGCAGCCCCTGGGGAAACAGGGGGCGTGAGACCCAGTACTTC
>NA|TRBV5-1|NA|TRBJ2-7
CASSLDSAGYEQYF
TGCGCCAGCAGCTTGGACTCGGCTGGCTACGAGCAGTACTTC
>TRBD1|TRBV5-1|many|TRBJ1-2
CASRLDRRVGYTF
TGCGCCAGCAGATTGGACAGGCGGGTTGGCTACACCTTC
>TRBD1|TRBV7-2|NA|TRBJ1-2
CASSTPDRVNGYTF
TGTGCCAGCAGCACACCCGACAGGGTGAATGGCTACACCTTC
>TRBD2|TRBV7-9|NA|TRBJ2-2
CASRGGLEHTGELFF
TGTGCCAGCAGGGGAGGACTAGAACACACCGGGGAGCTGTTTTTT
>TRBD2|TRBV30|NA|TRBJ2-7
CAWSVRWSSGRSSYEQYF
TGTGCCTGGAGTGTACGGTGGTCTAGCGGGAGGAGCTCCTACGAGCAGTACTTC
>TRBD2|TRBV19|few|TRBJ2-1
CASSITGGGEQFF
TGTGCCAGTAGTATAACGGGAGGTGGCGAGCAGTTCTTC
>NA|TRBV11-2|few|TRBJ2-5
CASSLVQGLQYF
TGTGCCAGCAGCTTAGTCCAGGGGCTCCAGTACTTC
>TRBD1|TRBV7-3|NA|TRBJ1-2
CASSLAGQGAGYTF
TGTGCCAGCAGCTTAGCGGGACAGGGGGCTGGCTACACCTTC
>NA|TRBV28|many|TRBJ1-2
CASSLLGTASYGYTF
TGTGCCAGCAGTTTATTAGGGACCGCGAGCTATGGCTACACCTTC
>NA|TRBV6-5|once|TRBJ2-3
CATSGATSTDTQYF
TGTGCCACCTCAGGAGCAACTAGCACAGATACGCAGTATTTT
>NA|TRBV25-1|few|TRBJ2-2
CASSEYRANTGELFF
TGTGCCAGCAGTGAATACCGAGCGAACACCGGGGAGCTGTTTTTT
>NA|TRBV4-1|few|TRBJ1-1
CASSQVEAAMAFF
TGCGCCAGCAGCCAAGTGGAGGCGGCGATGGCTTTCTTT
>NA|TRBV7-9|NA|TRBJ2-5
CASSLETGLTQYF
TGTGCCAGCAGCTTAGAGACAGGTCTTACCCAGTACTTC
>NA|TRBV21-1|NA|TRBJ2-7
CASSILYLGPYEQYF
TGTGCCAGCAGCATCCTCTACCTGGGGCCCTACGAGCAGTACTTC
>NA|TRBV6-5|NA|TRBJ1-1
CASSYSTARWYTEAFF
TGTGCCAGCAGTTACTCGACGGCACGGTGGTACACTGAAGCTTTCTTT
>TRBD2|TRBV9|NA|TRBJ2-1
CASRASGRKNNEQFF
TGTGCCAGCAGGGCTAGCGGGAGAAAAAACAATGAGCAGTTCTTC
>TRBD2|TRBV5-1|NA|TRBJ2-7
CASSSTSGTRLSYF
TGCGCCAGCAGCTCGACTAGCGGGACTCGTTTGAGTTACTTC
>NA|TRBV7-2|once|TRBJ1-5
CASSLMGSNQPQHF
TGTGCCAGCAGCTTAATGGGATCCAATCAGCCCCAGCATTTT
>NA|TRBV9|NA|TRBJ1-1
CASSVVTTNTEAFF
TGTGCCAGCAGCGTAGTTACAACCAACACTGAAGCTTTCTTT
>NA|TRBV7-7|NA|TRBJ2-3
CASSPSGGSTDTQYF
TGTGCTAGCAGCCCCTCCGGCGGTAGCACAGATACGCAGTATTTT
>NA|TRBV5-1|NA|TRBJ2-3
CASGMAISTDTQYF
TGCGCCAGCGGAATGGCTATTAGCACAGATACGCAGTATTTT
>NA|TRBV10-3|NA|TRBJ1-1
CAIGQPDRKRNEAFF
TGTGCCATCGGTCAACCTGACAGGAAGAGGAATGAAGCTTTCTTT
>NA|TRBV4-1|NA|TRBJ2-3
CASSHGYRTDTQYF
TGCGCCAGCAGCCACGGGTATCGCACAGATACGCAGTATTTT
>NA|TRBV29-1|few|TRBJ2-1
CSVEGDEQFF
TGCAGCGTTGAGGGAGATGAGCAGTTCTTC
>TRBD1|TRBV5-1|few|TRBJ2-7
CASSPGQGASHEQYF
TGCGCCAGCAGTCCGGGACAGGGGGCGTCCCACGAGCAGTACTTC
>NA|TRBV29-1|few|TRBJ2-3
CSAIGRLVTDTQYF
TGCAGCGCCATCGGACGCCTAGTCACAGATACGCAGTATTTT
>NA|TRBV30|NA|TRBJ2-6
CAWSVGLRGGANVLTF
TGTGCCTGGAGTGTGGGGCTTAGAGGCGGGGCCAACGTCCTGACTTTC
>TRBD2|TRBV28|many|TRBJ2-1
CASRPGLATNEQFF
TGTGCCAGCAGACCGGGACTAGCGACCAATGAGCAGTTCTTC
>NA|TRBV7-2|NA|TRBJ2-4
CASSFNLGGTQAKNIQYF
TGTGCCAGCAGCTTCAATTTGGGCGGTACCCAAGCCAAAAACATTCAGTACTTC
>NA|TRBV25-1|NA|TRBJ2-7
CASSVGQLVAYEQYF
TGTGCCAGCAGTGTAGGTCAGTTAGTAGCCTACGAGCAGTACTTC
>NA|TRBV28|NA|TRBJ1-4
CASRGGRIGREKLFF
TGTGCCAGCAGGGGCGGACGCATAGGCAGGGAAAAACTGTTTTTT
>TRBD1|TRBV7-3|few|TRBJ1-4
CASSLDRGREKLFF
TGTGCCAGCAGCTTGGACAGGGGTAGGGAAAAACTGTTTTTT